The present TCR beta chain was sequenced within a study of T-cell reconstitution after alpha-beta-depleted transplantation in children. During its preparation, the TCRbeta library received unique molecular identifiers. TCRdb re-derived calls from the PCR reads in MiXCR, one entry per CDR3 protein. Here the sample spans hundreds of thousands of distinct CDR3 sequences, around 16% being singletons. This clonotype was picked up a small number of times. Its target is unknown. Study results and limitations: In patients about two months after transplant, alpha-beta T cells reportedly arose from several hundred expanded graft clones.

The sequence came from a boy younger than two who had a stem cell transplant for Wiskott-Aldrich syndrome, so the T cells may come from the graft donor. The input for sequencing was PBMCs, mostly from graft donor cells, taken 360 days after TCRalphabeta/CD19-depleted stem cell transplant.

The CDR3 here is CSARVNTDTQYF. In DNA form, the CDR3 reads TGCAGTGCTAGGGTAAACACAGATACGCAGTATTTT. The genes are TRBV20-1 and TRBJ2-3; D call uncertain. Germline V gene sequence: CDR1 DFQATT, CDR2 SNEGSKA (reference sequence). V lost 3 bases and J lost 2, with 6 bases in between. CDR3 length: 12 residues.